This TCR beta chain was sequenced during a study of cytomegalovirus exposure and HLA in healthy donors. Points from the study as a whole: Specificity for CMV antigens was confirmed in vitro for a few of the CMV-associated chains. For cytomegalovirus status, the classifier reportedly gave diagnoses with high specificity and sensitivity. Cytomegalovirus-associated status was assigned to fewer than 200 TCR beta chains. Whilst most TCR sequences proved rare, a subset of public TCRs occurred across many donors.

In the case of this clone: Antigen: not known.

Generated by immunoSEQ multiplex PCR, the TCRdb table keeps only in-frame clones and is missing some. Among about 160,000 clones listed, less than 90% were seen once. Germline CDR1 reads MNHNS; CDR2 reads SASEGT. Unmatched junction bases numbered 9, after V lost 2 bases and J lost 0 bases. The CDR3 loop spans 18 amino acids. The V and J genes are TRBV6-1 and TRBJ2-2; 7 bases match TRBD1. The receptor comes from a young woman in good health and CMV-seronegative. Sequencing was performed on PBMCs. CDR3 sequence reads: CASSEIDRTGSNTGELFF. The CDR3 DNA sequence: TGTGCCAGCAGTGAAATAGACAGGACAGGTTCGAACACCGGGGAGCTGTTTTTT.